This TCR beta chain was captured by sequencing in a study of control samples from healthy donors and cancer patients. The germline CDR1 and CDR2 sequences are SNHLY and FYNNEI. CDR3 length: 13 residues. V was trimmed by 4 bases and J by 0 bases, leaving 4 bases between them. The method was immunoSEQ multiplex PCR; TCRdb's version includes in-frame clones alone and lacks a portion of them. The sample shows hundreds of thousands of clones, almost 85% of them seen only once. The material sequenced was PBMCs. This TCR came from a woman aged 55-69 years with lung cancer. The chain carries TRBV2 and TRBJ1-5; D gene uncertain. The CDR3 loop reads CASSGNSNQPQHF. DNA of the CDR3: TGTGCCAGCAGTGGGAATAGCAATCAGCCCCAGCATTTT.